The 31 T cell receptor beta chains listed next were all sequenced from one sample in a study of Ad26.COV2.S vaccination and SARS-CoV-2 variants. The assay was immunoSEQ multiplex PCR, and TCRdb's table has in-frame clones only and misses some. Among 440,000 or so clones listed, about 92% were seen once. Treatment reported: around 19 received Ad26.COV2.S at low or high dose, single or two shots; about 5 received placebo; per-sample allocation not given. Sampling was performed 63 days after the first vaccine or placebo injection. The sequencing here drew on peripheral blood, taken in a trial of Ad26.COV2.S vaccine versus placebo. The receptor source for this set is a person aged 18-60 years who received the Ad26.COV2.S COVID-19 vaccine or a placebo.

To note about this clone: Other DNA variants within this sample encode the same CDR3. This chain joins TRBV18 and TRBJ1-2; a possible D gene is TRBD1 (5 bases). CDR3 length equals 13 residues. Trimming pared 3 bases from V and 4 bases from J, leaving 9 bases between. Germline V lookup: CDR1 KGHSH, CDR2 LQKENI. The CDR3 protein is CASSPPGSYGYTF. The DNA of the CDR3 is TGTGCCAGCTCACCTCCAGGGAGCTATGGCTACACCTTC.

The sample holds a few counts of this clone. This chain links TRBV7-9 with TRBJ1-5, with D possibly being TRBD1 (6 bases). This CDR3 contains 15 residues. V was trimmed by 5 bases and J by 6 bases, leaving 17 bases between them. Germline-derived CDR1 and CDR2 are SEHNR and FQNEAQ (reference sequence). CDR3 DNA sequence: TGTGCCAGCAGCCAGATATCGGGGGGCGGTCAGCCCCAGCATTTT. Amino acid sequence: CASSQISGGGQPQHF.

The DNA for the CDR3 is TGTGCCAGCTCAGATCAGGGAAGAGCTAATGAAAAACTGTTTTTT. It codes for CASSDQGRANEKLFF. The chain couples TRBV18 to TRBJ1-4, with D possibly being TRBD1 (5 bases). Trimming stripped 5 bases from V and 3 bases from J, with 13 bases between. The germline CDR1 and CDR2 sequences are KGHSH and LQKENI. CDR3 size: 15 residues.

This chain joins TRBV28 and TRBJ1-6; D unresolved. This CDR3 has 15 residues. CDR1 is MDHEN, CDR2 SYDVKM, per germline. V was shortened by 3 bases and J by 7 bases, with 13 bases between the two germline ends. CDR3 DNA sequence: TGTGCCAGCAGTTTGTCGCTGACATACAATTCACCCCTCCACTTT. Its protein is CASSLSLTYNSPLHF.

This chain connects TRBV25-1 to TRBJ2-3; maybe TRBD1 (6 bases). Trimming cost V 1 base and J 5 bases, with 7 bases left between them. The CDR3 length is 13 residues. Germline loops: CDR1 MGHDK, CDR2 SYGVNS. This CDR3 reads CASSELGGDTQYF. CDR3 nucleotides: TGTGCCAGCAGTGAATTAGGGGGAGATACGCAGTATTTT.

The chain links TRBV6-5 to TRBJ2-3; D might be TRBD2 (5 bases). In germline, CDR1 is MNHEY, CDR2 SVGAGI. V was shortened by 0 bases and J by 4 bases, with 14 bases between the two germline ends. CDR3 length equals 16 residues. The CDR3 spells CASSYSILAGADTQYF. The CDR3 DNA reads TGTGCCAGCAGTTACTCTATCCTAGCTGGCGCAGATACGCAGTATTTT.

This clone was picked up one time. V usage is TRBV7-9 and J usage is TRBJ2-3; D not resolved. Trimming took 5 bases from V and 5 from J, leaving 11 bases between them. Germline V gene lookup returns CDR1 SEHNR and CDR2 FQNEAQ (reference sequence). CDR3 length equals 13 residues. The CDR3 DNA follows: TGTGCCAGCAGCCCCCCGGCCGGAGATACGCAGTATTTT. It is translated as CASSPPAGDTQYF.

The rearrangement uses TRBV3-1 (or the pseudogene TRBV3-2) and TRBJ2-3, with 9 bases that match TRBD1. The V gene's germline CDR1 is LGHDT and CDR2 YNNKEL (reference sequence). The CDR3 loop spans 14 amino acids. The trim removed 2 bases at V and 8 bases at J, leaving 5 bases unmatched. This chain's CDR3 is CASSQHGTGCTQYF. CDR3 DNA sequence: TGTGCCAGCAGCCAACACGGGACAGGGTGTACGCAGTATTTT.

CDR3 nucleotides: TGCAGCGTTATAGAGGGGGCGGGTGGCTACACCTTC. Protein product: CSVIEGAGGYTF. The J gene is TRBJ1-2, the V gene TRBV29-1; 7 bases are a match to TRBD1. Germline-derived CDR1 and CDR2 are SQVTM and ANQGSEA. This CDR3 has 12 residues. Unmatched junction bases numbered 7, after V lost 5 bases and J lost 7 bases.

The chain's CDR3 is CASSLGGAIFDTQYF. The CDR3, as DNA: TGTGCCAGCAGCCTCGGGGGGGCAATTTTTGATACGCAGTATTTT. The gene calls are TRBV5-4 and TRBJ2-3, with 8 bases aligning to TRBD2. The germline V gene has CDR1 SGHNT and CDR2 YYREEE (reference sequence). This CDR3 comprises 15 residues. V trimming: 4 bases; J trimming: 6 bases; junction bases outside the gene matches: 10.

The gene calls are TRBV25-1 and TRBJ2-5; D gene ambiguous. The CDR3 length is 13 residues. Trimming took off 1 base at V and 0 bases at J, with 3 bases between the two ends. Germline values: CDR1 MGHDK, CDR2 SYGVNS. The CDR3 region has the DNA TGTGCCAGCAGTGAATCCTACCAAGAGACCCAGTACTTC. It specifies CASSESYQETQYF.

The rearrangement links TRBV10-3 to TRBJ2-1; TRBD2 matches at 10 bases. The ends lost 5 bases at V and 7 bases at J; junction bases unmatched: 11. The germline CDR1 and CDR2 sequences are ENHRY and SYGVKD. The CDR3 is 16 residues long. CDR3 in DNA: TGTGCCATCAGTCCTACAAGCGGGGGGGCCTCGAATGAGCAGTTCTTC. It codes for CAISPTSGGASNEQFF.

The chain combines TRBV7-8 with TRBJ1-6; 8 bases align to TRBD1. This CDR3 region has 15 residues. V lost 6 bases to trimming and J lost 7 bases; unmatched junction nucleotides: 8. CDR1 is SGHVS, CDR2 FQNEAQ, per germline. CDR3 bases: TGTGCCAGCAGTCGAAGCCGGGACAGGAATTCACCCCTCCACTTT. It codes for CASSRSRDRNSPLHF.

The CDR3 DNA reads TGTGCCAGCAGTTACTGGGGACTAGAGATCCAAGAGACCCAGTACTTC. Protein: CASSYWGLEIQETQYF. The chain has TRBV6-2 or TRBV6-3 and TRBJ2-5; TRBD2 agrees at 8 bases. The germline gives CDR1 MNHEY, CDR2 SVGEGT. The CDR3 has 16 residues. After removal of 1 base from V and 1 base from J, the junction contained 5 bases not matched to a gene.

J is TRBJ1-2 and V is TRBV5-5; 8 bases agree with TRBD1. The germline CDR1 and CDR2 sequences are SGHKS and YYEKEE (reference sequence). The CDR3 has 15 amino acids. Unmatched junction bases numbered 13, after V lost 7 bases and J lost 5 bases. The CDR3 here is CASAISWQGAYGYTF. CDR3 bases: TGTGCCAGCGCCATCTCCTGGCAGGGGGCGTATGGCTACACCTTC.

V and J are TRBV3-1 (or the pseudogene TRBV3-2) and TRBJ2-7; possible D gene TRBD1, 6 bases. Germline-derived CDR1 and CDR2 are LGHDT and YNNKEL (reference sequence). V was trimmed by 2 bases and J by 6 bases, leaving 17 bases between them. The CDR3 extends over 15 amino acids. CDR3 sequence reads: CASSQTPDRSAEQYF. The CDR3 nucleotides read TGTGCCAGCAGCCAAACACCAGACAGGAGCGCCGAGCAGTACTTC.

The chain employs TRBV7-2 and TRBJ2-7; D is uncertain. Trimming took off 5 bases at V and 7 bases at J, with 12 bases between the two ends. Germline lookup yields CDR1 SGHTA and CDR2 FQGNSA. The CDR3 totals 12 residues. CDR3 coding DNA: TGTGCCAGCAGCAACCCCCGGGTAGAGCAGTACTTC. This codes for CASSNPRVEQYF. Full variable domain (outside the CDR3, taken from reference TRBV7-2 and TRBJ2-7): GAGVSQSPSNKVTEKGKDVELRCDPISGHTALYWYRQSLGQGLEFLIYFQGNSAPDKSGLPSDRFSAERTGGSVSTLTIQRTQQEDSAVYLCASSNPRVEQYFGPGTRLTVT.

The chain has TRBV9 and TRBJ2-3; D remains ambiguous. The CDR3 loop spans 13 amino acids. With 4 bases removed from V and 5 bases from J, the gap between germline ends came to 11 bases. Germline V gene lookup returns CDR1 SGDLS and CDR2 YYNGEE. The CDR3 nucleotides read TGTGCCAGCAGCCCCAGCCTGGGAGATACGCAGTATTTT. This gives the protein CASSPSLGDTQYF.

This chain joins TRBV6-5 and TRBJ1-2; D gene uncertain. This CDR3 spans 14 amino acids. The V gene lost 2 bases and the J gene lost 8 bases, with 15 bases spanning the gap. The germline V gene encodes CDR1 MNHEY and CDR2 SVGAGI. CDR3: CASSYPGSAQGYTF. The CDR3 nucleotides are TGTGCCAGCAGTTACCCGGGCTCCGCTCAGGGCTACACCTTC.

The V gene is TRBV5-5, the J gene TRBJ2-5, with no clear D. Germline CDR1 and CDR2: SGHKS and YYEKEE (reference sequence). V was shortened by 3 bases and J by 5 bases, with 8 bases between the two germline ends. The CDR3 is 12 residues long. CDR3: CASSSGAETQYF. Here the CDR3 DNA reads TGTGCCAGCAGCTCCGGTGCGGAGACCCAGTACTTC.

To note about this clone: One end of the junction is discordant with germline, which a read error may explain. The chain links TRBV7-7 to TRBJ1-1; 8 nucleotides match TRBD1. Germline V gives CDR1 SSHAT, CDR2 FNYEAQ (reference sequence). This CDR3 region has 13 residues. CDR3: CASSLKQGAEAFF. DNA of the CDR3: TGTGCTAGCAGCCTCAAACAGGGGGCTGAAGCTTTCTTT.

This chain links TRBV5-8 with TRBJ2-7; TRBD2 agrees at 11 bases. The V gene's germline CDR1 is SGHTS and CDR2 YDEGEE. The junction had 8 bases not matched to a gene; V was cut back by 5 bases and J by 1 base. The CDR3 length is 16 residues. CDR3 coding DNA: TGTGCCAGCAGTCCCCTGGGACTAGCGGAATCCTACGAGCAGTACTTC. Protein product: CASSPLGLAESYEQYF.

This clone was detected only a few times. The sample has other DNA sequences that encode this CDR3 too. The genes are TRBV28 and TRBJ2-7; weak D call: TRBD2 (6 bases). Trimming pared 3 bases from V and 0 bases from J, leaving 6 bases between. Germline V lookup: CDR1 MDHEN, CDR2 SYDVKM. CDR3 size: 13 residues. CDR3 sequence reads: CASSLGGSYEQYF. CDR3 nucleotides: TGTGCCAGCAGTTTGGGGGGCTCCTACGAGCAGTACTTC.

This clone appeared a few times. J is TRBJ1-5 and V is TRBV7-8; a possible D gene is TRBD1 (5 bases). V shed 5 bases and J shed 9 bases, with 14 bases lying between them. Germline loops: CDR1 SGHVS, CDR2 FQNEAQ. There are 13 residues in the CDR3. CDR3 DNA: TGTGCCAGCAGCGGGGCGGCGGACGGGCCCCAGCATTTT. As protein: CASSGAADGPQHF.

This clone was counted a single time. The genes are TRBV6-2 or TRBV6-3 and TRBJ1-2; no firm D call. This CDR3 has 13 residues. Trimming removed 6 bases at V and 5 bases at J, with 13 bases between. Germline CDR1 reads MNHEY; CDR2 reads SVGEGT. As DNA, the CDR3 is TGTGCCAGCAGCCCGACGAACCCATATGGCTACACCTTC. It yields the protein CASSPTNPYGYTF.

This chain joins TRBV5-1 and TRBJ2-7; tentatively, D is TRBD1 (5 bases). Trimming pared 1 base from V and 0 bases from J, leaving 8 bases between. Germline V CDR1 and CDR2: SGHRS, YFSETQ. CDR3 size: 14 residues. CDR3 sequence reads: CASSLIGASYEQYF. Here the CDR3 DNA reads TGCGCCAGCAGCTTGATAGGGGCCTCCTACGAGCAGTACTTC.

This chain links TRBV5-1 with TRBJ2-1; the D gene is possibly TRBD2 (5 bases). V dropped 0 bases and J dropped 4 bases, with 14 bases sitting between them. This CDR3 spans 16 amino acids. CDR1 is SGHRS and CDR2 is YFSETQ in the germline V gene. For the CDR3, the DNA is TGCGCCAGCAGCTTGGCCCCTAGCCCCATTTACAATGAGCAGTTCTTC. It is translated as CASSLAPSPIYNEQFF.

This chain uses TRBV7-2 with TRBJ1-1; TRBD1 might be the D (6 bases). V shed 0 bases and J shed 1 base, with 12 bases lying between them. The CDR3 runs to 16 residues. CDR1 and CDR2 from the germline V gene are SGHTA and FQGNSA. The CDR3: CASSLAIQGANTEAFF. The CDR3 bases are TGTGCCAGCAGCTTAGCAATACAGGGAGCGAACACTGAAGCTTTCTTT.

This chain links TRBV19 with TRBJ1-1; 8 bases align to TRBD1. V dropped 6 bases and J dropped 4; count of bases not matched to a gene: 4. Germline V lookup: CDR1 LNHDA, CDR2 SQIVND (reference sequence). The CDR3 is made up of 13 amino acids. For the CDR3, the DNA is TGTGCCAGTAGGGCTACAGGGGGCACTGAAGCTTTCTTT. Translating it yields CASRATGGTEAFF.

The CDR3, as DNA: TGTGCCAGCAGCTTAGCCGGTCACGAAAAACTGTTTTTT. Translated, it gives CASSLAGHEKLFF. The J gene is TRBJ1-4, the V gene TRBV7-9, with unresolved D. Trimming pared 0 bases from V and 8 bases from J, leaving 7 bases between. The CDR3 is 13 residues long. Germline V gives CDR1 SEHNR, CDR2 FQNEAQ (reference sequence). The full variable domain, in which reference TRBV7-9 and TRBJ1-4 provide the parts outside the CDR3, is DTGVSQNPRHKITKRGQNVTFRCDPISEHNRLYWYRQTLGQGPEFLTYFQNEAQLEKSRLLSDRFSAERPKGSFSTLEIQRTEQGDSAMYLCASSLAGHEKLFFGSGTQLSVL.

V is TRBV7-8 and J is TRBJ1-5; 8 positions match TRBD1. CDR3 length: 17 amino acids. Germline lookup yields CDR1 SGHVS and CDR2 FQNEAQ. The J segment lost 6 bases and the V segment lost 5 bases, leaving 15 bases of the junction unmatched. CDR3 nucleotide sequence: TGTGCCAGCAGCCCGGGACAGGAGGGATTTAAAGTTCAGCCCCAGCATTTT. Amino acids: CASSPGQEGFKVQPQHF. Full variable domain (missing parts from reference TRBV7-8 and TRBJ1-5): GAGVSQSPRYKVAKRGQDVALRCDPISGHVSLFWYQQALGQGPEFLTYFQNEAQLDKSGLPSDRFFAERPEGSVSTLKIQRTQQEDSAVYLCASSPGQEGFKVQPQHFGDGTRLSIL.